The rows below give T cell receptor beta chains drawn from one sample of a study of T cells after yellow fever vaccination. Using its own MiXCR run on the 5' RACE reads, TCRdb lists one record per CDR3 protein. This table holds 20,000 to 30,000 distinct CDR3 sequences, around 5.5% found once. Sample: PBMCs, either bulk or a sorted T-cell subset (CD4+, CD8+, memory, or dextramer-sorted; not recorded which), taken 15 days after the yellow fever booster vaccination. The receptors originated from a man younger than 45 who received the YFV17D yellow fever vaccine. Both conserved end residues are part of each CDR3. The order of the fields is J gene, D gene, clone size, CDR3 length, V gene, CDR3 DNA, CDR3 protein. The D gene is left open where the match is weak. Size is omitted from some rows. Given values are once, few, many or a class for expanded clones.

TRBJ1-2 NA many 16 TRBV7-9 TGTGCCAGCAGCCGAGGGTTGGGGTTAGCGAACTATGGCTACACCTTC CASSRGLGLANYGYTF
TRBJ1-2 TRBD1 many 15 TRBV4-3 TGCGCCAGCAGCCTCAATACAGGGGTGAGGTATGGCTACACCTTC CASSLNTGVRYGYTF
TRBJ2-3 NA many 15 TRBV11-2 TGTGCCAGCAGCTTAGATCAGAGTCTCACAGATACGCAGTATTTT CASSLDQSLTDTQYF
TRBJ2-7 NA many 14 TRBV27 TGTGCCAGCAGCCCCCTGGGGTCCGTGGGCGAGCAGTACTTC CASSPLGSVGEQYF
TRBJ2-4 NA many 15 TRBV3-1 TGTGCCAGCAGCGAGACAGCCACACAGAAAAACATTCAGTACTTC CASSETATQKNIQYF
TRBJ2-1 TRBD2 few 17 TRBV20-1 TGCTGTGCTAGAGGGACTAGCGGGAGGGCCGTAAACAATGAGCAGTTCTTC CCARGTSGRAVNNEQFF
TRBJ2-7 TRBD1 many 15 TRBV19 TGTGCCAGTAGTACCACAGGGGCCGGAGTTCACGAGCAGTACTTC CASSTTGAGVHEQYF
TRBJ2-7 NA many 14 TRBV20-1 TGCAGTGCTAGAGATGGACTACGTCCCTACGAGCAGTACTTC CSARDGLRPYEQYF
TRBJ1-2 TRBD1 many 13 TRBV27 TGTGCCAGCAGATGGACAGGGGCGGGCGGCTACACCTTC CASRWTGAGGYTF
TRBJ2-7 TRBD1 many 13 TRBV27 TGTGCCAGCAGTATGGACAGGGGTTACGAGCAGTACTTC CASSMDRGYEQYF
TRBJ2-7 NA many 16 TRBV7-6 TGTGCCAGCAGCTTAAGGGTTGGCTTTGGGGCCTACGAGCAGTACTTC CASSLRVGFGAYEQYF
TRBJ2-3 NA many 12 TRBV10-1 TGCGCCAGCTTCCGGGTTAGAGATACGCAGTATTTT CASFRVRDTQYF
TRBJ2-3 TRBD1 many 17 TRBV7-8 TGTGCCAGCAGCTCGACTCCGGGACAGGGGGCCACAGATACGCAGTATTTT CASSSTPGQGATDTQYF
TRBJ2-5 TRBD1 many 15 TRBV4-2 TGTGCCAGCAGCCAGCCAGGACAGGGACATGAGACCCAGTACTTC CASSQPGQGHETQYF
TRBJ2-5 TRBD2 many 15 TRBV9 TGTGCCAGCAGCGCAGGGACTAGCGACCAAGAGACCCAGTACTTC CASSAGTSDQETQYF
TRBJ2-7 NA NA 13 TRBV5-5 TGTGCCATGGGCCTCGGGGTCCCCTACGAGCAGTACTTC CAMGLGVPYEQYF
TRBJ1-6 NA medium-sized 15 TRBV6-5 TGTGCCAGCAGCCTTGATTCCGGGACACAGTCACCCCTCCACTTT CASSLDSGTQSPLHF
TRBJ1-3 NA many 13 TRBV9 TGTGCCAGCAGCCCCCTCTCTGGAAACACCATATATTTT CASSPLSGNTIYF
TRBJ1-1 NA many 12 TRBV2 TGTGCCAGCACTCAATCCAACACTGAAGCTTTCTTT CASTQSNTEAFF
TRBJ2-1 NA many 13 TRBV20-1 TGCAGTGCTAGTTCGTCCTGGGACAATGAGCAGTTCTTC CSASSSWDNEQFF
TRBJ2-7 NA many 14 TRBV9 TGTGCCAGCAGCCCCGGACCGATTCCCTACGAGCAGTACTTC CASSPGPIPYEQYF
TRBJ2-1 NA many 12 TRBV19 TGTGCCAGTAGTATAGGTAAAAATGAGCAGTTCTTC CASSIGKNEQFF
TRBJ1-6 NA NA 15 TRBV5-5 TGTGCCAGCAGCCTCGGGGGCGTCGCGGATTCACCCCTCCACTTT CASSLGGVADSPLHF
TRBJ1-4 NA many 16 TRBV29-1 TGCAGCGTTTCAGGGCAGGGGAAGCATGGTACTGAAAAACTGTTTTTT CSVSGQGKHGTEKLFF
TRBJ2-2 NA many 11 TRBV7-2 TGTGCCAGCAGCCCCGCCGGGGAGCTGTTTTTT CASSPAGELFF
TRBJ2-7 NA many 14 TRBV5-6 TGTGCCAGCAGCTCCGCTAGCGCCTTCTACGAGCAGTACTTC CASSSASAFYEQYF
TRBJ1-6 NA many 14 TRBV14 TGTGCCAGCAGCCATGATTGGGGAAATTCACCCCTCCACTTT CASSHDWGNSPLHF
TRBJ2-3 NA many 12 TRBV6-6 TGTGCCAGCAGTTTTAGCACAGATACGCAGTATTTT CASSFSTDTQYF
TRBJ2-1 TRBD1 many 18 TRBV10-1 TGCGCCAGCAGTGGAGCCTCCTTCGGGACAGGGAAAGCTGGGGAGCAGTTCTTC CASSGASFGTGKAGEQFF
TRBJ2-1 NA many 14 TRBV5-8 TGTGCCAGCAGCTTGGATGGGAACAGGGCTCTGGCGCTCTTC CASSLDGNRALALF
TRBJ2-7 TRBD2 many 15 TRBV12-3/TRBV12-4 TGTGCCAGTCTCAAGGGACTAGAGGGTGCCTACGAGCAGTACTTC CASLKGLEGAYEQYF
TRBJ2-1 TRBD2 many 15 TRBV7-2 TGTGCCAGCAGCCCCCCGGCGGGAGGCTACAATGAGCAGTTCTTC CASSPPAGGYNEQFF
TRBJ2-7 TRBD2 many 15 TRBV20-1 TGCAGTGCTAGTTTTACTAGCGGCCTCCTGGGAGAGCAGTACTTC CSASFTSGLLGEQYF
TRBJ2-3 TRBD2 medium-sized 15 TRBV29-1 TGCAGCTACCCCCAGCGGGAGGGGGGGCCAGATACGCAGTATTTT CSYPQREGGPDTQYF
TRBJ2-5 NA medium-sized 14 TRBV18 TGTGCCAGCTCACCAACTAGGGGACGAGAGACCCAGTACTTC CASSPTRGRETQYF
TRBJ1-5 NA many 14 TRBV5-6 TGTGCCAGCAGCTGGGCCGCCGAGCATCAGCCCCAGCATTTT CASSWAAEHQPQHF